This TCR beta chain stems from a study of radiation and T cells in renal cell carcinoma (TCRdb year 2020). With regard to the full study: The samples were drawn from a clinical trial, where primary renal cell carcinomas were treated with 15 Gy of stereotactic body radiation therapy and then removed by nephrectomy 4 weeks afterward. Across all 50 or so samples, 4,000,000 or so unique CDR3 nucleotide sequences, encoding 2,658,974 unique CDR3 amino acid sequences, were identified. TCR beta sequencing covered 50 or so samples in total, comprising approximately 26 tumors and approximately 27 peripheral blood samples. Broad study findings and their caveats: Changes in the blood repertoire were not tracked past 4 weeks after treatment. Because pretreatment tumor biopsies were not available, the study could not determine whether clonotypes were already present within the tumor at baseline. In blood, the top tumor clonotypes increased between baseline and 2 weeks post-radiation and then shrank by 4 weeks, which suggests that tumor-resident clones expanded only transiently. With a single-armed trial design, the study had no way to address how radiation dose or scheduling affects the TCR repertoire.

TCR beta libraries were generated from genomic DNA with the immunoSEQ kit, following the manufacturer's recommendations. For library preparation, a first multiplex PCR was performed with proprietary primers, followed by a second PCR in which unique barcodes were added, and bead cleanups were performed after each round. A positive control reaction and a negative control reaction, both provided in the kit, were run with every batch of samples. The final libraries were assessed on an Agilent 4200 TapeStation D1000 ScreenTape, pooled by volume, and quantified by qPCR. Sequencing was performed on an Illumina NextSeq500 with a MidOutput 150-cycle cartridge, and 156 Read1 and 15 Index1 cycles were run with kit custom primers. The pooled library was loaded at around 1.1 pM, and roughly 18% PhiX control was spiked in. In the paper's pipeline: Vendor-processed data were analyzed in R, with a clonotype defined as all T cells sharing the same CDR3 nucleotide sequence. For clone abundance analyses, frequencies were normalized to the 10,000 most abundant clones in each sample. Public T cell clones, which averaged fewer than five per sample, were removed prior to analysis. A difference in abundance of at least 32-fold between compartments was used to define tumor-enriched and baseline blood-enriched clonotypes. A beta-binomial differential abundance model was used to identify clonotypes that expanded or contracted between blood time points. Similarity between tumor and blood repertoires was quantified using the Baroni-Urbani and Buser coefficient, and groups were compared with two-tailed Wilcoxon tests in R. The source is immuneACCESS, and TCRdb retained only in-frame sequences with V and J called. Part of the clones is not carried over; for the studies checked, unresolved V genes explain less than half of this, and the remainder is unexplained. V, J and clone size reflect that table, while D and trimming were determined from the DNA. This sample gives around 140,000 clones in total; over 80% of them show up just once. Approximately 20% of the sample goes to the ten largest clones.

As concerns this clone: Its antigen is unknown. Base qualities are not at hand, and no much larger clone is one base apart.

There are 14 amino acids in the CDR3, from cysteine to phenylalanine inclusive. Only the CDR3 DNA stays, 42 bases, in frame from base 1. V is clipped by 4 bases and J by 0 bases, and the sequence between their germline boundaries is 9 bases long. The CDR1 and CDR2 encoded by the germline V gene are MNHEY and SVGAGI. The sample's time point, from its label and the paper: baseline pretreatment blood. The treatment or condition label of this sample denotes: 15 Gy SBRT to primary tumor, nephrectomy 4 weeks later. Serial peripheral blood from radiation-treated patients was sampled at baseline, 2 weeks and 4 weeks after SBRT to track tumor-enriched clonotypes. All patients had renal cell carcinoma with clear cell pathology. Genomic DNA for TCR sequencing was prepared using the QIAamp DNA Blood Mini Kit (Qiagen). The analyses included just those samples that passed every quality control check.

The clonotype was recovered from a woman between 50 and 59 years old with renal cell carcinoma. The sequence links TRBV6-5 to TRBJ1-1; too little of a D gene remains to name it. The sequencing used blood, collected from a patient whose treatment included radiotherapy and nephrectomy. The CDR3 reads CASSSRALNTEAFF. The nucleotides read TGTGCCAGCAGTTCGAGAGCTCTGAACACTGAAGCTTTCTTT.